These T cell receptor beta chains were read from a single sample in a study of T-cell memory formation after mild COVID-19. TCRdb used MiXCR to reprocess the 5' RACE reads, holding one entry per CDR3 protein. The top ten clones hold under 15% of a sample with about 500,000 distinct CDR3 sequences, about a fifth of them seen once. The sample comprised PBMCs or a T cell subset sorted from them (not recorded which). The source of these receptors is an adult woman who had mild COVID-19 (a few samples of this study predate the infection). Cell type and time point are not known. Each CDR3 is given with its conserved first and last residue. The order of the fields is D gene, clone size, J gene, V gene, CDR3 protein, CDR3 DNA. D genes are given only for firm matches. Rows give clone size only sometimes, using once, few, many, or a class for an expanded clone.

d_gene: TRBD1
abundance: few
j_gene: TRBJ2-1
v_gene: TRBV5-5
CDR3aa: CASSLPLTGKNEQFF
CDR3nt: TGTGCCAGCAGCTTACCCCTGACAGGGAAGAATGAGCAGTTCTTC

d_gene: -
abundance: -
j_gene: TRBJ2-6
v_gene: TRBV7-2
CDR3aa: CASSPFSPGTGANVLTF
CDR3nt: TGTGCCAGCAGCCCTTTCTCTCCAGGGACTGGGGCCAACGTCCTGACTTTC

d_gene: -
abundance: few
j_gene: TRBJ2-7
v_gene: TRBV6-1
CDR3aa: CASKEGSYEQYF
CDR3nt: TGTGCCAGCAAAGAAGGGTCCTACGAGCAGTACTTC

d_gene: TRBD2
abundance: few
j_gene: TRBJ2-3
v_gene: TRBV12-3/TRBV12-4
CDR3aa: CASSYRLAGSTDTQYF
CDR3nt: TGTGCCAGCAGTTACAGACTAGCGGGGAGCACAGATACGCAGTATTTT

d_gene: -
abundance: -
j_gene: TRBJ1-3
v_gene: TRBV9
CDR3aa: CASSAGIDTIYF
CDR3nt: TGTGCCAGCAGCGCAGGTATAGACACCATATATTTT

d_gene: TRBD2
abundance: many
j_gene: TRBJ2-1
v_gene: TRBV3-1
CDR3aa: CASSQDVQASGRSEQFF
CDR3nt: TGTGCCAGCAGCCAAGATGTACAGGCTAGCGGGAGGAGTGAGCAGTTCTTC

d_gene: TRBD1
abundance: -
j_gene: TRBJ2-2
v_gene: TRBV5-1
CDR3aa: CASSPTKQSLAQGADTGELFF
CDR3nt: TGCGCCAGCAGTCCCACCAAACAGTCCTTAGCTCAGGGGGCCGACACCGGGGAGCTGTTTTTT

d_gene: TRBD1
abundance: many
j_gene: TRBJ1-2
v_gene: TRBV24-1
CDR3aa: CATSDDRGRGRYTF
CDR3nt: TGTGCCACCAGTGATGACAGGGGGCGCGGACGCTACACCTTC

d_gene: TRBD1
abundance: -
j_gene: TRBJ1-1
v_gene: TRBV20-1
CDR3aa: CSARDGMRTGGTEAFF
CDR3nt: TGCAGTGCTAGAGATGGGATGAGGACAGGGGGCACTGAAGCTTTCTTT

d_gene: -
abundance: many
j_gene: TRBJ2-7
v_gene: TRBV15
CDR3aa: CATKGDPNSYEQYF
CDR3nt: TGTGCCACCAAGGGGGACCCGAACTCTTACGAGCAGTACTTC

d_gene: -
abundance: few
j_gene: TRBJ1-2
v_gene: TRBV7-6
CDR3aa: CASSNAQAPTF
CDR3nt: TGTGCCAGCAGCAACGCACAGGCCCCGACCTTC

d_gene: TRBD1
abundance: few
j_gene: TRBJ2-1
v_gene: TRBV6-6
CDR3aa: CASATGTGYNEQFF
CDR3nt: TGTGCCAGCGCCACCGGGACAGGCTACAATGAGCAGTTCTTC

d_gene: -
abundance: -
j_gene: TRBJ1-2
v_gene: TRBV5-1
CDR3aa: CASSLKAPRGYTF
CDR3nt: TGCGCCAGCAGCTTGAAAGCGCCGAGGGGCTACACCTTC

d_gene: -
abundance: few
j_gene: TRBJ2-7
v_gene: TRBV7-3
CDR3aa: CASSLTRMDEQYF
CDR3nt: TGTGCCAGCAGCTTAACAAGGATGGACGAGCAGTACTTC

d_gene: -
abundance: -
j_gene: TRBJ2-7
v_gene: TRBV3-1
CDR3aa: CASSQLQTYEQYF
CDR3nt: TGTGCCAGCAGCCAACTACAGACCTACGAGCAGTACTTC

d_gene: -
abundance: few
j_gene: TRBJ2-7
v_gene: TRBV10-3
CDR3aa: CAISPGGGSSYEQYF
CDR3nt: TGTGCCATCAGTCCTGGAGGGGGGAGCTCCTACGAGCAGTACTTC

d_gene: -
abundance: many
j_gene: TRBJ1-5
v_gene: TRBV7-8
CDR3aa: CASSSYRVGVSNQPQHF
CDR3nt: TGTGCCAGCAGCTCGTACAGGGTAGGGGTTTCTAATCAGCCCCAGCATTTT

d_gene: -
abundance: few
j_gene: TRBJ2-1
v_gene: TRBV11-3
CDR3aa: CASSSRYTYNEQFF
CDR3nt: TGTGCCAGCAGCTCCCGCTATACCTACAATGAGCAGTTCTTC

d_gene: TRBD2
abundance: many
j_gene: TRBJ2-1
v_gene: TRBV9
CDR3aa: CASSLHPGLAGDEQFF
CDR3nt: TGTGCCAGCAGCCTACACCCGGGACTAGCGGGGGATGAGCAGTTCTTC

d_gene: TRBD2
abundance: -
j_gene: TRBJ2-3
v_gene: TRBV12-3/TRBV12-4
CDR3aa: CASRTSMSRDTQYF
CDR3nt: TGTGCCAGCAGGACTAGCATGTCAAGGGATACGCAGTATTTT

d_gene: -
abundance: -
j_gene: TRBJ1-6
v_gene: TRBV2
CDR3aa: CASRGGPSPLHF
CDR3nt: TGTGCCAGCAGGGGGGGACCTTCACCCCTCCACTTT

d_gene: -
abundance: many
j_gene: TRBJ1-1
v_gene: TRBV20-1
CDR3aa: CSATGNTEAFF
CDR3nt: TGCAGTGCGACAGGGAACACTGAAGCTTTCTTT

d_gene: -
abundance: -
j_gene: TRBJ2-1
v_gene: TRBV15
CDR3aa: CATSSHLGEQFF
CDR3nt: TGTGCCACCAGCAGCCACCTCGGGGAGCAGTTCTTC

d_gene: -
abundance: -
j_gene: TRBJ2-1
v_gene: TRBV11-2
CDR3aa: CASSPRSGFGDNEQFF
CDR3nt: TGTGCCAGCAGCCCCCGTAGCGGATTTGGGGACAATGAGCAGTTCTTC

d_gene: -
abundance: -
j_gene: TRBJ1-1
v_gene: TRBV12-3/TRBV12-4
CDR3aa: CASSLFQDGTEAFF
CDR3nt: TGTGCCAGCAGTTTGTTTCAGGATGGGACTGAAGCTTTCTTT

d_gene: -
abundance: few
j_gene: TRBJ2-7
v_gene: TRBV3-1
CDR3aa: CASSTDTSYEQYF
CDR3nt: TGTGCCAGCAGTACAGACACCTCCTACGAGCAGTACTTC

d_gene: TRBD1
abundance: many
j_gene: TRBJ1-1
v_gene: TRBV12-3/TRBV12-4
CDR3aa: CASSPGQRNTEAFF
CDR3nt: TGTGCCAGCAGTCCGGGACAGCGGAACACTGAAGCTTTCTTT

d_gene: TRBD2
abundance: few
j_gene: TRBJ2-1
v_gene: TRBV6-5
CDR3aa: CASSYGAGGHVEQFF
CDR3nt: TGTGCCAGCAGTTACGGGGCGGGGGGGCACGTTGAGCAGTTCTTC

d_gene: -
abundance: -
j_gene: TRBJ2-3
v_gene: TRBV3-1
CDR3aa: CASSQGDSTDTQYF
CDR3nt: TGTGCCAGCAGCCAAGGTGATTCCACAGATACGCAGTATTTT

d_gene: TRBD2
abundance: few
j_gene: TRBJ2-3
v_gene: TRBV20-1
CDR3aa: CSALGLAGVTDTQYF
CDR3nt: TGCAGTGCTTTAGGACTAGCGGGGGTCACAGATACGCAGTATTTT

d_gene: -
abundance: -
j_gene: TRBJ2-7
v_gene: TRBV11-2
CDR3aa: CASRTWVGNEQYF
CDR3nt: TGTGCCAGCCGAACATGGGTAGGCAACGAGCAGTACTTC

d_gene: -
abundance: few
j_gene: TRBJ2-2
v_gene: TRBV7-8
CDR3aa: CATLLRAAPLNTGELFF
CDR3nt: TGTGCCACCCTTCTTAGGGCCGCCCCCCTGAACACCGGGGAGCTGTTTTTT

d_gene: -
abundance: few
j_gene: TRBJ2-1
v_gene: TRBV7-3
CDR3aa: CASSSLGGVNEQFF
CDR3nt: TGTGCCAGCAGCTCCCTTGGGGGAGTAAATGAGCAGTTCTTC

d_gene: TRBD2
abundance: few
j_gene: TRBJ2-7
v_gene: TRBV5-1
CDR3aa: CASSPEGLAGGQQYF
CDR3nt: TGCGCCAGCAGCCCCGAGGGACTAGCGGGAGGTCAGCAGTACTTC

d_gene: TRBD2
abundance: -
j_gene: TRBJ2-1
v_gene: TRBV11-2
CDR3aa: CASTRVPGLLNNEQFF
CDR3nt: TGTGCCAGCACCCGGGTACCGGGACTACTAAACAATGAGCAGTTCTTC

d_gene: TRBD1
abundance: -
j_gene: TRBJ1-6
v_gene: TRBV15
CDR3aa: CATSRRTGGFKSYNSPLHF
CDR3nt: TGTGCCACCAGCCGGAGGACAGGGGGATTCAAATCCTATAATTCACCCCTCCACTTT

d_gene: TRBD2
abundance: -
j_gene: TRBJ2-7
v_gene: TRBV6-6
CDR3aa: CASSKHRLAGTYEQYF
CDR3nt: TGTGCCAGCAGTAAACACAGACTAGCGGGTACCTACGAGCAGTACTTC

d_gene: -
abundance: few
j_gene: TRBJ1-2
v_gene: TRBV24-1
CDR3aa: CATSEGVNYGYTF
CDR3nt: TGTGCCACCAGTGAGGGAGTGAACTATGGCTACACCTTC

d_gene: -
abundance: few
j_gene: TRBJ2-2
v_gene: TRBV24-1
CDR3aa: CATSKAMTPNTGELFF
CDR3nt: TGTGCCACCAGTAAGGCTATGACCCCGAACACCGGGGAGCTGTTTTTT

d_gene: TRBD1
abundance: -
j_gene: TRBJ2-7
v_gene: TRBV7-6
CDR3aa: CASSLYTGAYEQYF
CDR3nt: TGTGCCAGCAGCTTATATACAGGGGCCTACGAGCAGTACTTC

d_gene: -
abundance: -
j_gene: TRBJ1-1
v_gene: TRBV7-3
CDR3aa: CASSPFPGWEAFF
CDR3nt: TGTGCCAGCAGCCCATTCCCGGGGTGGGAAGCTTTCTTT

d_gene: -
abundance: -
j_gene: TRBJ2-1
v_gene: TRBV9
CDR3aa: CASSSSTGGGSYNEQFF
CDR3nt: TGTGCCAGCAGCTCATCAACCGGAGGGGGCTCCTACAATGAGCAGTTCTTC

d_gene: -
abundance: -
j_gene: TRBJ2-1
v_gene: TRBV6-5
CDR3aa: CACGLPYNEQFF
CDR3nt: TGTGCCTGTGGACTGCCCTACAATGAGCAGTTCTTC

d_gene: TRBD1
abundance: many
j_gene: TRBJ2-2
v_gene: TRBV7-9
CDR3aa: CASSRQGAGTGELFF
CDR3nt: TGTGCCAGCAGCCGACAGGGGGCAGGCACCGGGGAGCTGTTTTTT

d_gene: -
abundance: -
j_gene: TRBJ2-1
v_gene: TRBV7-6
CDR3aa: CASSLGYNNEQFF
CDR3nt: TGTGCCAGCAGCTTAGGTTATAACAATGAGCAGTTCTTC

d_gene: -
abundance: -
j_gene: TRBJ2-7
v_gene: TRBV29-1
CDR3aa: CSVEVGGPQGAYEQYF
CDR3nt: TGCAGCGTTGAGGTTGGCGGGCCGCAGGGAGCCTACGAGCAGTACTTC

d_gene: -
abundance: -
j_gene: TRBJ1-3
v_gene: TRBV5-1
CDR3aa: CASSRQPGSGNTIYF
CDR3nt: TGCGCCAGCAGCCGACAGCCAGGCTCTGGAAACACCATATATTTT

d_gene: TRBD2
abundance: -
j_gene: TRBJ2-3
v_gene: TRBV7-8
CDR3aa: CASSPVAGGAGDTQYF
CDR3nt: TGTGCCAGCAGCCCAGTAGCGGGAGGCGCCGGGGATACGCAGTATTTT

d_gene: -
abundance: many
j_gene: TRBJ2-5
v_gene: TRBV29-1
CDR3aa: CSVEDPSTETQYF
CDR3nt: TGCAGCGTTGAAGATCCTAGCACGGAGACCCAGTACTTC

d_gene: -
abundance: -
j_gene: TRBJ1-6
v_gene: TRBV3-1
CDR3aa: CASSTGGGPSPLHF
CDR3nt: TGTGCCAGCAGCACCGGGGGGGGCCCTTCGCCCCTCCACTTT

d_gene: TRBD1
abundance: few
j_gene: TRBJ1-1
v_gene: TRBV5-1
CDR3aa: CASSPGTGGLNTEAFF
CDR3nt: TGCGCCAGCAGCCCAGGGACAGGGGGCTTGAACACTGAAGCTTTCTTT

d_gene: -
abundance: few
j_gene: TRBJ2-3
v_gene: TRBV7-8
CDR3aa: CASSLAVAGADTQYF
CDR3nt: TGTGCCAGCAGCTTAGCGGTAGCAGGCGCAGATACGCAGTATTTT

d_gene: -
abundance: -
j_gene: TRBJ2-1
v_gene: TRBV7-2
CDR3aa: CASSLSSRGSYNEQFF
CDR3nt: TGTGCCAGCAGCTTGTCTTCCCGGGGCTCCTACAATGAGCAGTTCTTC

d_gene: -
abundance: -
j_gene: TRBJ2-7
v_gene: TRBV27
CDR3aa: CASSYQGSKNEQYF
CDR3nt: TGTGCCAGCAGTTATCAGGGTTCGAAGAACGAGCAGTACTTC